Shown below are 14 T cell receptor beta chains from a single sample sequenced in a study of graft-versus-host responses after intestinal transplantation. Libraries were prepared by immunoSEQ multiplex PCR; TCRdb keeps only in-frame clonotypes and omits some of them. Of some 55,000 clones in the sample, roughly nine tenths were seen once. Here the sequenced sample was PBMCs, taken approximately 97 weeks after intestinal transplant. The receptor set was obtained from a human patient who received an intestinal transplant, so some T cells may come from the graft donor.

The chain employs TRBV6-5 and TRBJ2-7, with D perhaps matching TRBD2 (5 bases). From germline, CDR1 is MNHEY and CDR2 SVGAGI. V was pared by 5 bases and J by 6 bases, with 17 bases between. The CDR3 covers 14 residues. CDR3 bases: TGTGCCAGCAGTGAATCTATAGAGGGTGGCGAGCAGTACTTC. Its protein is CASSESIEGGEQYF.

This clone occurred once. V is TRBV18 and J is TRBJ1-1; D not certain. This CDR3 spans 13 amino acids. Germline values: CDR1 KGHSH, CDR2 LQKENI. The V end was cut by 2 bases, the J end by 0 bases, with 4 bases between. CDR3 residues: CASSPTLNTEAFF. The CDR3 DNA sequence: TGTGCCAGCTCACCAACGTTGAACACTGAAGCTTTCTTT.

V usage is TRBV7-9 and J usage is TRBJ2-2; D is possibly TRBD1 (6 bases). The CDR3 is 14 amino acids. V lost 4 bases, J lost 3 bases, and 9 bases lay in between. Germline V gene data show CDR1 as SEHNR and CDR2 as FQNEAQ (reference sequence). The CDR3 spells CASSSTGYTGELFF. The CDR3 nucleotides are TGTGCCAGCAGCTCTACAGGGTACACCGGGGAGCTGTTTTTT. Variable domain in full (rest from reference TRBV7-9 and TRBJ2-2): DTGVSQNPRHKITKRGQNVTFRCDPISEHNRLYWYRQTLGQGPEFLTYFQNEAQLEKSRLLSDRFSAERPKGSFSTLEIQRTEQGDSAMYLCASSSTGYTGELFFGEGSRLTVL.

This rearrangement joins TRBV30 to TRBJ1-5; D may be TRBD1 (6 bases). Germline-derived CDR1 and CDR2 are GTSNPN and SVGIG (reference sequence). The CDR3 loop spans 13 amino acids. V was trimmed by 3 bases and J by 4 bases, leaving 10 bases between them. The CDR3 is CAWSSTGNQPQHF. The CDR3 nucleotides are TGTGCCTGGAGCTCCACAGGGAATCAGCCCCAGCATTTT.

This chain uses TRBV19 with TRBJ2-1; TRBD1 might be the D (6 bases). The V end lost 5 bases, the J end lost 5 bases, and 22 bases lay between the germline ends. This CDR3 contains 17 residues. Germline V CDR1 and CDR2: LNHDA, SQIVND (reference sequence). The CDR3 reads CASSFVSGTRYDNEQFF. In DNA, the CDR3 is TGTGCCAGTAGTTTTGTTTCTGGGACACGGTACGACAATGAGCAGTTCTTC.

The CDR3 reads CASGDPGSYNEQFF. The DNA of the CDR3 is TGTGCCAGCGGGGATCCGGGCTCCTACAATGAGCAGTTCTTC. This rearrangement joins TRBV2 to TRBJ2-1; D remains ambiguous. V shed 8 bases and J shed 0 bases, with 11 bases lying between them. The length of the CDR3 is 14 residues. Germline CDR1 and CDR2: SNHLY and FYNNEI.

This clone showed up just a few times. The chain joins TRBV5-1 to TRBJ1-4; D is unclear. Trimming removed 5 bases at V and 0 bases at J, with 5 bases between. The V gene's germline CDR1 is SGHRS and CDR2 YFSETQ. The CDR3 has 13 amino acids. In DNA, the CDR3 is TGCGCCAGCAGAGGATCAACTAATGAAAAACTGTTTTTT. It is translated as CASRGSTNEKLFF. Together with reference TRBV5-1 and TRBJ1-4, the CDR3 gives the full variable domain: KAGVTQTPRYLIKTRGQQVTLSCSPISGHRSVSWYQQTPGQGLQFLFEYFSETQRNKGNFPGRFSGRQFSNSRSEMNVSTLELGDSALYLCASRGSTNEKLFFGSGTQLSVL.

The CDR3 DNA follows: TGTGCCAGCAGCCAGGATAGGTGGCCCTACGAGCAGTACTTC. Translation: CASSQDRWPYEQYF. The chain has TRBV9 and TRBJ2-7; D remains ambiguous. CDR1 SGDLS and CDR2 YYNGEE come from the germline V gene. The CDR3 sequence is 14 residues long. V lost 4 bases and J 2 bases, leaving 13 bases between the germline ends.

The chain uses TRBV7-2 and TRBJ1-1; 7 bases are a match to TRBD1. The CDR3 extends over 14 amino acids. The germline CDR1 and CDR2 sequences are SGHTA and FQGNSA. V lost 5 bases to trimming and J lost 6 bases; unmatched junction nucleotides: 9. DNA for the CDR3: TGTGCCAGCAGCACAAGACAGGGACGGTCTGAAGCTTTCTTT. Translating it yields CASSTRQGRSEAFF.

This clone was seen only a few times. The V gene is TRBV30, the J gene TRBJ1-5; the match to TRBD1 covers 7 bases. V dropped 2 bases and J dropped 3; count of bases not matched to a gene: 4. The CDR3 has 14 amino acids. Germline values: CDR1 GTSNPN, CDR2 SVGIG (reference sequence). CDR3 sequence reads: CAWSPGQLNQPQHF. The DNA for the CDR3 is TGTGCCTGGAGTCCGGGACAGCTCAATCAGCCCCAGCATTTT. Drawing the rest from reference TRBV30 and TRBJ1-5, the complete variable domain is SQTIHQWPATLVQPVGSPLSLECTVEGTSNPNLYWYRQAAGRGLQLLFYSVGIGQISSEVPQNLSASRPQDRQFILSSKKLLLSDSGFYLCAWSPGQLNQPQHFGDGTRLSIL.

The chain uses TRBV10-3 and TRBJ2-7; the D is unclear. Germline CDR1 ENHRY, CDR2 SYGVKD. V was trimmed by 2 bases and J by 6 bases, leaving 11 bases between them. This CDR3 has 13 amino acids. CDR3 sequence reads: CAISELQVGEQYF. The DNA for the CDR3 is TGTGCCATCAGTGAGCTGCAGGTTGGCGAGCAGTACTTC.

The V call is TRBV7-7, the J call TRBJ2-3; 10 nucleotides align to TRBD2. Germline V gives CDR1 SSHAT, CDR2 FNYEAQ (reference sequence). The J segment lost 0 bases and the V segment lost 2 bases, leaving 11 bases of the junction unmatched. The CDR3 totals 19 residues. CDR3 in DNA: TGTGCCAGCAGCTTACGTCTAGCGGGGGCCCTCCCTAGCACAGATACGCAGTATTTT. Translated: CASSLRLAGALPSTDTQYF.

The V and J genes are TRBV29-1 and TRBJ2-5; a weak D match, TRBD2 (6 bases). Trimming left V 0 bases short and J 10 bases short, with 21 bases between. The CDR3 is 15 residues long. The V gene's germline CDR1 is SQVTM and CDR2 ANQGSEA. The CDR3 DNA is TGCAGCGTTGAAGATCCCCGGGACTCGGTCAGAGGCCAGTACTTC. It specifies CSVEDPRDSVRGQYF.

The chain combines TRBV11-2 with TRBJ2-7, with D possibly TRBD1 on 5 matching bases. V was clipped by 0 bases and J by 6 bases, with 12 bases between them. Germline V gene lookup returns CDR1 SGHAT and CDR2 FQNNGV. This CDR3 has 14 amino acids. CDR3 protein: CASSLEVGPFEQYF. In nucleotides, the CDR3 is TGTGCCAGCAGCTTAGAAGTGGGGCCCTTCGAGCAGTACTTC.